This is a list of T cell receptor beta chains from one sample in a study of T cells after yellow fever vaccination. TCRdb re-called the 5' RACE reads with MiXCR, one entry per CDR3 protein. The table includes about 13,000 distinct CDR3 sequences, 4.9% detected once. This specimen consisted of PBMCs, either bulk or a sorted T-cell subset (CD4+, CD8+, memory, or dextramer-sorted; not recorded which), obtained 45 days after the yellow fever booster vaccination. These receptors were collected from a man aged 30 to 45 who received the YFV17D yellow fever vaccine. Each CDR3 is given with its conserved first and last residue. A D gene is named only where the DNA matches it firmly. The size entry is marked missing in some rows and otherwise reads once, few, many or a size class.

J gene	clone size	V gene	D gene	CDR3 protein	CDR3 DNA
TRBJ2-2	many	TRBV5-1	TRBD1	CASSLSPLTGAAPGELFF	TGCGCCAGCAGCTTAAGCCCCCTGACAGGGGCTGCCCCCGGGGAGCTGTTTTTT
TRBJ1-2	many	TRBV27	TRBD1	CASSRLGTGDIYGYTF	TGTGCCAGCAGTCGTCTCGGGACAGGGGACATCTATGGCTACACCTTC
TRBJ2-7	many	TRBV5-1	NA	CASSLDGRTTKGEQYF	TGCGCCAGCAGCTTGGATGGCAGGACGACTAAAGGCGAGCAGTACTTC
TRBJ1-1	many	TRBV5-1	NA	CASSLGGGNTEAFF	TGCGCCAGCAGCTTGGGGGGGGGGAACACTGAAGCTTTCTTT
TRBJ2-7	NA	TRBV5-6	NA	CASSPGLPCEQYF	TGTGCCAGCAGCCCTGGGCTACCCTGCGAGCAGTACTTC
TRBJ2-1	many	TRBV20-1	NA	CSASPTSLDGQFF	TGCAGTGCTTCTCCGACTTCCTTAGATGGGCAGTTCTTC
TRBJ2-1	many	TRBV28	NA	CASSRGVGEQFF	TGTGCCAGCAGTCGGGGAGTTGGCGAGCAGTTCTTC
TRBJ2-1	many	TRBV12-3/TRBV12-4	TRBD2	CASSYGTSVYNEQFF	TGTGCCAGCAGTTACGGGACTAGCGTCTACAATGAGCAGTTCTTC
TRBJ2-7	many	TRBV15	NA	CATSRTRDTSSYEQYF	TGTGCCACCAGCAGAACGCGGGACACGAGCTCCTACGAGCAGTACTTC
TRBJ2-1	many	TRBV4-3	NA	CASSPWGWTGASYNEQFF	TGCGCCAGCTCCCCTTGGGGGTGGACGGGGGCCTCCTACAATGAGCAGTTCTTC
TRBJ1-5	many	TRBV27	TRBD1	CASSLAPGTGIEGQPQHF	TGTGCCAGCAGTTTAGCCCCCGGGACAGGGATAGAGGGACAGCCCCAGCATTTT
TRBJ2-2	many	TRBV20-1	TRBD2	CSASLAAGAPGELFF	TGCAGTGCGAGCCTAGCAGCGGGAGCCCCCGGGGAGCTGTTTTTT
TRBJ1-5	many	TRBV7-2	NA	CASSLSLGLGQPQHF	TGTGCCAGCAGCTTAAGTCTGGGGTTGGGTCAGCCCCAGCATTTT
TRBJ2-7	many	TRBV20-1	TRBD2	CSALNVLAASYEQYF	TGCAGTGCTTTAAATGTCCTAGCGGCCTCCTACGAGCAGTACTTC
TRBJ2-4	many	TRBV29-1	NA	CSVGVGTGRIADSEAKNIQYF	TGCAGCGTTGGGGTAGGGACCGGTAGAATAGCCGATTCAGAAGCCAAAAACATTCAGTACTTC
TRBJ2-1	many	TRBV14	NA	CASSLMGYNEQFF	TGTGCCAGCAGCCTGATGGGGTACAATGAGCAGTTCTTC
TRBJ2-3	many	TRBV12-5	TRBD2	CASGFWTEAGGYTDTQYF	TGTGCTAGTGGTTTCTGGACAGAAGCGGGAGGGTACACAGATACGCAGTATTTT
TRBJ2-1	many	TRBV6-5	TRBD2	CASRTLARPNEQFF	TGTGCCAGCAGAACACTAGCGCGGCCCAATGAGCAGTTCTTC
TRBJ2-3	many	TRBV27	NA	CASSFGPAGTQYF	TGTGCCAGCAGTTTCGGGCCCGCAGGTACGCAGTATTTT
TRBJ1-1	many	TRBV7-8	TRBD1	CASSLGGQGTEAFF	TGTGCCAGCAGCTTAGGGGGACAGGGCACTGAAGCTTTCTTT
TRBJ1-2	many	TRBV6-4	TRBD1	CASSLSILPGQATFYGYTF	TGTGCCAGCAGTCTTTCCATCCTCCCTGGACAGGCCACCTTTTATGGCTACACCTTC
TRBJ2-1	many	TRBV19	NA	CASKETFYNEQFF	TGTGCCAGTAAAGAAACATTCTACAATGAGCAGTTCTTC
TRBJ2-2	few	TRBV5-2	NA	CAMGPGGNTGELFF	TGTGCCATGGGCCCAGGGGGGAACACCGGGGAGCTGTTTTTT
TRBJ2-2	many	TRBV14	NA	CASSPALVGSGELFF	TGTGCCAGCAGCCCAGCACTAGTAGGTTCCGGGGAGCTGTTTTTT
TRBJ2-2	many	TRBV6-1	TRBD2	CASSKRTSGRYTGELFF	TGTGCCAGCAGTAAACGGACTAGCGGGAGATACACCGGGGAGCTGTTTTTT
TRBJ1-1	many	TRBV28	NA	CASSLERLGKVNTEAFF	TGTGCCAGCAGTTTAGAGCGGTTAGGCAAGGTGAACACTGAAGCTTTCTTT
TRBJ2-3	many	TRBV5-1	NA	CASSLGESGADTQYF	TGCGCCAGCAGCTTGGGAGAGTCCGGAGCAGATACGCAGTATTTT
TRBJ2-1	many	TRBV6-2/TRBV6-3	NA	CASSPTGRPGNEQFF	TGTGCCAGCAGTCCGACTGGGCGCCCGGGCAATGAGCAGTTCTTC
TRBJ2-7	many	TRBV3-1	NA	CASSQGGSSEQYF	TGTGCCAGCAGCCAAGGGGGCTCTAGCGAGCAGTACTTC
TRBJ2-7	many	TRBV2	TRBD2	CAKTLGTSGPKSYEQYF	TGTGCCAAGACCCTCGGAACTAGCGGGCCCAAGTCCTACGAGCAGTACTTC
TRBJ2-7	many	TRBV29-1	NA	CSVATGSGEQYF	TGCAGCGTTGCGACGGGATCTGGCGAGCAGTACTTC
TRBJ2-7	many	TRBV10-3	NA	CAIAVTEAYEQYF	TGTGCCATCGCTGTGACGGAGGCCTACGAGCAGTACTTC
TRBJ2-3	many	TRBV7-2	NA	CASNAPSDTQYF	TGTGCCAGCAACGCTCCTTCAGATACGCAGTATTTT
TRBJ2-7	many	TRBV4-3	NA	CASSQEDSAYEQYF	TGCGCCAGCAGCCAAGAGGACAGTGCCTACGAGCAGTACTTC
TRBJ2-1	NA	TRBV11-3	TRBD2	CASGREAYNEQFF	TGTGCCAGTGGGCGGGAGGCTTACAATGAGCAGTTCTTC
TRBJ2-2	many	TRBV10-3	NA	CAISDLKSTGELFF	TGTGCCATCAGTGACCTTAAGTCCACCGGGGAGCTGTTTTTT
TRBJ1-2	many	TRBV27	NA	CASSFEGGKGDYGYTF	TGTGCCAGCAGCTTCGAAGGGGGAAAGGGCGACTATGGCTACACCTTC
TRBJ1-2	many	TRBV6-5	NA	CASSYLDRTSGYTF	TGTGCCAGCAGTTACCTCGACAGGACATCTGGCTACACCTTC
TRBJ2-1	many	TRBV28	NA	CASSPYRERNNEQFF	TGTGCCAGCAGTCCCTATCGGGAGAGGAACAATGAGCAGTTCTTC
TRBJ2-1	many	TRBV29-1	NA	CSVEDPWRANNEQFF	TGCAGCGTTGAAGATCCATGGAGAGCAAACAATGAGCAGTTCTTC
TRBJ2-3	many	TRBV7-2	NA	CASSSAYTQYF	TGTGCCAGCAGCTCGGCCTATACGCAGTATTTT
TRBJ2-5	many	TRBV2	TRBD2	CASSEVLREGETQYF	TGTGCCAGCAGTGAAGTTCTGCGGGAGGGCGAGACCCAGTACTTC
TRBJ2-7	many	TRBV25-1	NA	CASSGAIEQYF	TGTGCCAGCAGCGGGGCTATCGAGCAGTACTTC
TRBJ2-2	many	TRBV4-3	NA	CASSQDPAEGYTGELFF	TGCGCCAGCAGCCAAGATCCAGCGGAAGGATACACCGGGGAGCTGTTTTTT
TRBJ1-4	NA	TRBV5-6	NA	CASSSPSGGMNEKLFF	TGTGCCAGCAGCTCCCCCAGCGGGGGTATGAATGAAAAACTGTTTTTT
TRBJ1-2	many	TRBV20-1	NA	CSASRARSIYGYTF	TGCAGTGCTAGTAGGGCCAGGTCCATCTATGGCTACACCTTC
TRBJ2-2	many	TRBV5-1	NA	CASSSGGPRTGELFF	TGCGCCAGCAGCTCAGGCGGGCCGAGGACCGGGGAGCTGTTTTTT
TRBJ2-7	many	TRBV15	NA	CATSRGLREQYF	TGTGCCACCAGCAGGGGACTGCGCGAGCAGTACTTC
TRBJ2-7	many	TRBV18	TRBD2	CASSLVGTRPSYEQYF	TGTGCCAGCTCCCTGGTAGGGACTAGACCTTCCTACGAGCAGTACTTC
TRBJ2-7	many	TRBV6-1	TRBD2	CASSPDIAGGREQYF	TGTGCCAGCAGTCCAGACATAGCGGGAGGTCGAGAGCAGTACTTC
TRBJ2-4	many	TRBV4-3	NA	CASSQDTDGGLRNIQYF	TGCGCCAGCAGCCAAGATACGGACGGAGGTCTAAGGAACATTCAGTACTTC
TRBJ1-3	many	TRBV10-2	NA	CASSESRGGDTIYF	TGCGCCAGCAGTGAGTCGAGAGGCGGGGACACCATATATTTT
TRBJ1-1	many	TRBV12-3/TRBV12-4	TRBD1	CASSSRDRGTEAFF	TGTGCCAGCAGTTCCCGGGACAGGGGGACTGAAGCTTTCTTT
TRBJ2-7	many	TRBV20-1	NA	CSARVPAVRYEQYF	TGCAGTGCTAGAGTACCAGCGGTCCGCTACGAGCAGTACTTC
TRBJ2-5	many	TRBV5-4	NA	CASSLVGPQETQYF	TGTGCCAGCAGCTTGGTGGGGCCACAAGAGACCCAGTACTTC